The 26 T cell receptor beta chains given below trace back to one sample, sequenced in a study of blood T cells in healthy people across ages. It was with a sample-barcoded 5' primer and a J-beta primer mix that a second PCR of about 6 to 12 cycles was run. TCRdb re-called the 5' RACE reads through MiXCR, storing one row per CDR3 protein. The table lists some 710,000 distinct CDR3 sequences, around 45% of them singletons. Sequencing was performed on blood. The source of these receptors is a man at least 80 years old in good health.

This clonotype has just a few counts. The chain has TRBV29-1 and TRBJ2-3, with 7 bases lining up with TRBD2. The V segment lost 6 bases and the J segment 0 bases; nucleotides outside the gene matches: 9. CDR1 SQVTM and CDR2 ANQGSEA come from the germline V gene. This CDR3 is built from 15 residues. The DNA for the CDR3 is TGCAGCGTCCGAAAGGCTAGCGGCAGCACAGATACGCAGTATTTT. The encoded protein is CSVRKASGSTDTQYF.

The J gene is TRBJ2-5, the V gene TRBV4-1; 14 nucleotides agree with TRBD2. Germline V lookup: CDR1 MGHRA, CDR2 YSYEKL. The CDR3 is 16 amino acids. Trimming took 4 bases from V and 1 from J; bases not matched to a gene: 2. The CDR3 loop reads CASSRGLAGGQETQYF. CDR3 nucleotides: TGCGCCAGCAGCCGAGGACTAGCGGGGGGCCAAGAGACCCAGTACTTC.

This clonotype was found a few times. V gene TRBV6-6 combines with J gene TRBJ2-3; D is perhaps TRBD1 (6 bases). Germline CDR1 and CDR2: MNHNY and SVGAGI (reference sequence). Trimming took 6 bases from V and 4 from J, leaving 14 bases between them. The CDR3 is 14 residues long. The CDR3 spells CASSDRLESDTQYF. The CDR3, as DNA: TGTGCCAGCAGCGACAGGTTAGAGTCAGATACGCAGTATTTT.

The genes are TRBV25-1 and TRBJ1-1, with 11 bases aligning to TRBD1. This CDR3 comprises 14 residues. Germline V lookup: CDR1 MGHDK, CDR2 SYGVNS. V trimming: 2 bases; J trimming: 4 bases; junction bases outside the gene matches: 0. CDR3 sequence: CASSEGTGGTEAFF. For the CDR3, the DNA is TGTGCCAGCAGTGAAGGGACAGGGGGCACTGAAGCTTTCTTT.

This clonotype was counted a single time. DNA for the CDR3: TGTGCCAGCAGTTTAAGTGGCTCAAATGAAAAACTGTTTTTT. It translates to CASSLSGSNEKLFF. The chain combines TRBV28 with TRBJ1-4; no firm D call. The germline CDR1 and CDR2 sequences are MDHEN and SYDVKM. The CDR3 totals 14 residues. V lost 2 bases and J lost 5, with 9 bases in between. Filled out from reference TRBV28 and TRBJ1-4, the complete variable domain reads DVKVTQSSRYLVKRTGEKVFLECVQDMDHENMFWYRQDPGLGLRLIYFSYDVKMKEKGDIPEGYSVSREKKERFSLILESASTNQTSMYLCASSLSGSNEKLFFGSGTQLSVL.

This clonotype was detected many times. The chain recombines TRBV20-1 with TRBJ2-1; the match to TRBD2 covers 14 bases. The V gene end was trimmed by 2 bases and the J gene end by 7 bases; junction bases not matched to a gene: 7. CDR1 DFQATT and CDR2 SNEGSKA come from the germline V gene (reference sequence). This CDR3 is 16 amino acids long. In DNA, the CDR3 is TGCAGTGCTAGACCCGGACTAGCGGGAGGTCCTAATGAGCAGTTCTTC. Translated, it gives CSARPGLAGGPNEQFF.

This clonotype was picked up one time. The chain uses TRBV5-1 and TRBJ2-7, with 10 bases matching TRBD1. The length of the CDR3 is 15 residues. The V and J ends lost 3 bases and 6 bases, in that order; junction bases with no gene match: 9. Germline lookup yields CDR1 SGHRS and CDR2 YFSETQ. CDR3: CASSWTGQGFGEQYF. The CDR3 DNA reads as TGCGCCAGCAGCTGGACGGGACAGGGGTTTGGCGAGCAGTACTTC.

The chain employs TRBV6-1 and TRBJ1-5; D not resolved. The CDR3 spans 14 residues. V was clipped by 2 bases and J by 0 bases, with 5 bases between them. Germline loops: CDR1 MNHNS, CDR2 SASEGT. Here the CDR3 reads CASSERPSNQPQHF. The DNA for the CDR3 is TGTGCCAGCAGTGAAAGGCCTAGCAATCAGCCCCAGCATTTT.

Written as DNA, the CDR3 is TGTGCCAGCAGCTACGGTTCTGGAGATACGCAGTATTTT. Amino acids: CASSYGSGDTQYF. The V and J genes are TRBV7-2 and TRBJ2-3; no definite D call. CDR1 and CDR2 (germline): SGHTA, FQGNSA. V gave up 4 bases and J gave up 5 bases, with 10 bases separating them. CDR3 length: 13 amino acids.

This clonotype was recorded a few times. As DNA, the CDR3 is TGTGCCAGCAGCTCAACAGATGGCCATTCACCCCTCCACTTT. This gives the protein CASSSTDGHSPLHF. The chain employs TRBV11-2 and TRBJ1-6; D is ambiguous. Trimming took 4 bases from V and 8 from J, leaving 12 bases between them. CDR1 and CDR2 from the germline V gene are SGHAT and FQNNGV. This CDR3 is built from 14 residues.

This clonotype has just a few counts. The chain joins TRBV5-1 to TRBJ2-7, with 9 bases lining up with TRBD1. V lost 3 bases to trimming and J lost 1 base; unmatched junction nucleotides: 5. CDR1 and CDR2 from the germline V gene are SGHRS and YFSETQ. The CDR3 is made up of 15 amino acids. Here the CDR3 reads CASSYGQGISYEQYF. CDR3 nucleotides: TGCGCCAGCAGCTACGGACAGGGGATATCCTACGAGCAGTACTTC.

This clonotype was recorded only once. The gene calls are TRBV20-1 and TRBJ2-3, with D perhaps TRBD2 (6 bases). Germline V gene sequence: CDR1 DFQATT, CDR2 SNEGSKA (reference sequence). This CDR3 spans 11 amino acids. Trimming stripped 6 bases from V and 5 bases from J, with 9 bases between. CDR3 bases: TGCAGTGCGATTAGCGGAGATACGCAGTATTTT. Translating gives CSAISGDTQYF.

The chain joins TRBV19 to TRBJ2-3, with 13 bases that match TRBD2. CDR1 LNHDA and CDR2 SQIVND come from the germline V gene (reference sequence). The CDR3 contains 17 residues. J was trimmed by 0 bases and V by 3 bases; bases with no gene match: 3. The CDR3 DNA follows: TGTGCCAGTAGTATTGGGACTAGCGGGGAGAGCACAGATACGCAGTATTTT. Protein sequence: CASSIGTSGESTDTQYF.

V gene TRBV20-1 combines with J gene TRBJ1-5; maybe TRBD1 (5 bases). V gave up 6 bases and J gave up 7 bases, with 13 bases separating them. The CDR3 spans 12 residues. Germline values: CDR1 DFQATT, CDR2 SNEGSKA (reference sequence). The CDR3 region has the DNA TGCAGTGCCCCGACAGCGGGGCAGCCCCAGCATTTT. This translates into CSAPTAGQPQHF.

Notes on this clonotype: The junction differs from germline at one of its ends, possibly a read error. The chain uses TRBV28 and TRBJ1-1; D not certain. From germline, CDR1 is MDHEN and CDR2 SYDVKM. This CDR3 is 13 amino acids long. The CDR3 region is CVSSLRQNTEAFF. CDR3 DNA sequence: TGTGTCAGCAGTCTCAGGCAGAACACTGAAGCTTTCTTT. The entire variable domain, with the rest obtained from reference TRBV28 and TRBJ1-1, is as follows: DVKVTQSSRYLVKRTGEKVFLECVQDMDHENMFWYRQDPGLGLRLIYFSYDVKMKEKGDIPEGYSVSREKKERFSLILESASTNQTSMYLCVSSLRQNTEAFFGQGTRLTVV.

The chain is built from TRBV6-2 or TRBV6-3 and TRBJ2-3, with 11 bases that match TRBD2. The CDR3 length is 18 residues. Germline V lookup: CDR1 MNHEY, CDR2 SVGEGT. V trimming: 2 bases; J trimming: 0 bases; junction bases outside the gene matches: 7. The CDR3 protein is CASSYRLAGGRSTDTQYF. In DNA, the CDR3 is TGTGCCAGCAGTTACCGCCTAGCGGGAGGTAGGAGCACAGATACGCAGTATTTT.

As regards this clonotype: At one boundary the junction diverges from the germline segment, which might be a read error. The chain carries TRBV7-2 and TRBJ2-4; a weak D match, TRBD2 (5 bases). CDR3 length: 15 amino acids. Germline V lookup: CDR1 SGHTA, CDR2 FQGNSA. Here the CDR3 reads CAGSSTSGAKNIQYF. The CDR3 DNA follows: TGTGCCGGCAGCTCCACTAGTGGGGCCAAAAACATTCAGTACTTC.

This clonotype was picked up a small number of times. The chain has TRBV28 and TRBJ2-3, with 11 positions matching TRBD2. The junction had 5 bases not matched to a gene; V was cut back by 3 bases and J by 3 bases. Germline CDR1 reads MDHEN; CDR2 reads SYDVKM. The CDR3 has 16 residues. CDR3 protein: CASSLWLAGGTDTQYF. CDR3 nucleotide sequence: TGTGCCAGCAGTTTGTGGCTAGCGGGAGGAACAGATACGCAGTATTTT.

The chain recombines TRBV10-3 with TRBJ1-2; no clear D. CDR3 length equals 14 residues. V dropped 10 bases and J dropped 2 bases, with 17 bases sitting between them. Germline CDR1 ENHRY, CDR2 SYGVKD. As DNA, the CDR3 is TGTGCCACCAAAGGCGCAGGCGAGAACTATGGCTACACCTTC. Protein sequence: CATKGAGENYGYTF.

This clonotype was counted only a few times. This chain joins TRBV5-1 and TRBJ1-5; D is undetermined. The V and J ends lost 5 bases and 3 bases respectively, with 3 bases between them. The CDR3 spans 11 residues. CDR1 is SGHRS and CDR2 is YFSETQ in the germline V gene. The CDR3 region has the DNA TGCGCCAGCAGGGCCAATCAGCCCCAGCATTTT. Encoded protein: CASRANQPQHF.

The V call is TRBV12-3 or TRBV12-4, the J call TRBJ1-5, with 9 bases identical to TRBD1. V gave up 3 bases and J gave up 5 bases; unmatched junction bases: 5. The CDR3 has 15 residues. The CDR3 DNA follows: TGTGCCAGCAGTTTCCAGGACAGGGGCCATCAGCCCCAGCATTTT. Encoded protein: CASSFQDRGHQPQHF.

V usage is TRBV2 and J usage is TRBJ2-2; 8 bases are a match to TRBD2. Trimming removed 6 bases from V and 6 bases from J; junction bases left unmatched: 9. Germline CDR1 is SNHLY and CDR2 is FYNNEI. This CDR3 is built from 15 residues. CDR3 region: CASSEYSAGAGELFF. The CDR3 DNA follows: TGTGCCAGCAGCGAATACTCAGCGGGGGCCGGGGAGCTGTTTTTT.

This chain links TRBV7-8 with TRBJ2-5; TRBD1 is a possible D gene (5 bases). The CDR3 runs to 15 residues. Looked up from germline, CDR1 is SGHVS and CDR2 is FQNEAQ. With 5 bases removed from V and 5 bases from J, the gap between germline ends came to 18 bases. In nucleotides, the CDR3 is TGTGCCAGCAGCCTCCAAGAGGCGTACAGGGAGACCCAGTACTTC. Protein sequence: CASSLQEAYRETQYF.

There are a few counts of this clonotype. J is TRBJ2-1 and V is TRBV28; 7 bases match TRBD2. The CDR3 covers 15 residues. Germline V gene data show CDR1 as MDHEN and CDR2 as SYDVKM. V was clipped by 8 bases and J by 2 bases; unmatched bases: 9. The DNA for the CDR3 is TGTGCCAGCGGAGAAGCGGGGCCTCCCTACAATGAGCAGTTCTTC. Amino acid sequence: CASGEAGPPYNEQFF.

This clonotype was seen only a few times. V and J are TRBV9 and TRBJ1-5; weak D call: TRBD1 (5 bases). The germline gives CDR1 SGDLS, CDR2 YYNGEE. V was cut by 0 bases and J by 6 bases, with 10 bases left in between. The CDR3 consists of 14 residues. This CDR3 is CASSVDGAGQPQHF. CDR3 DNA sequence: TGTGCCAGCAGCGTAGACGGGGCGGGTCAGCCCCAGCATTTT.

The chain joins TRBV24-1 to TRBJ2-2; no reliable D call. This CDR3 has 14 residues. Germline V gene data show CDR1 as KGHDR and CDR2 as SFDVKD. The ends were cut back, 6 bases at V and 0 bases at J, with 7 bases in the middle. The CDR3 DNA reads TGTGCCACCAGTCGGTCACCGAACACCGGGGAGCTGTTTTTT. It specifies CATSRSPNTGELFF.